The subject of this entry is one TCR beta chain. The sample comes from a study of cytotoxic CD8 clonotypes in ibrutinib-treated CLL. For the study at large: Response samples followed a median about 12 months of treatment, range 6 to 36.

Depths of 1 in 200,000 to 1 in 1 million T cells were the sequencing target. The method was immunoSEQ multiplex PCR; TCRdb's version includes in-frame clones alone and lacks a portion of them. Here the sample spans about 21,000 clones, approximately 69% being singletons. TCR beta libraries used about 2.2 micrograms of genomic DNA from cryopreserved PBMCs. V was clipped by 4 bases and J by 4 bases, with 14 bases between them. This CDR3 is 15 amino acids long. Germline V lookup: CDR1 SEHNR, CDR2 FQNEAQ (reference sequence). This chain joins TRBV7-9 and TRBJ1-5; D perhaps matches TRBD1 (5 bases). The receptor was derived from a human donor with chronic lymphocytic leukemia. This specimen was PBMCs, taken before ibrutinib treatment. In nucleotides, the CDR3 is TGTGCCAGCAGCTCTGCCGGGGGGGGGAATCAGCCCCAGCATTTT. Translation gives CASSSAGGGNQPQHF.